This TCR beta chain was captured in a study of T cell responses to AZD1222 COVID-19 vaccine. Clones were sequenced by immunoSEQ multiplex PCR, and TCRdb holds only the in-frame ones, with some missing. The sample lists 100,000 or so clones, just over 85% occurring once. Investigators merged groups given second doses at roughly 4 or roughly 12 weeks. The origin of this receptor is an adult who received the AZD1222 COVID-19 vaccine. Sequencing used peripheral blood, obtained 28 days after the second AZD1222 dose.

CDR3 sequence reads: CASSPTGGSGELFF. DNA for the CDR3: TGCGCCAGCAGCCCAACAGGGGGTTCCGGGGAGCTGTTTTTT. The rearrangement uses TRBV5-1 and TRBJ2-2; TRBD1 aligns across 8 bases. The CDR3 length is 14 residues. Germline loops: CDR1 SGHRS, CDR2 YFSETQ. The junction had 5 bases not matched to a gene; V was cut back by 4 bases and J by 6 bases.